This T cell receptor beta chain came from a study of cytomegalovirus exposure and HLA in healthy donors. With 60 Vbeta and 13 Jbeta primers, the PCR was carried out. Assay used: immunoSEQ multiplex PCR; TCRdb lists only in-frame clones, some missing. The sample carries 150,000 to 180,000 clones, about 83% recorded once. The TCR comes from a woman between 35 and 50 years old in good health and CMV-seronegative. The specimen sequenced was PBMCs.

In DNA form, the CDR3 reads TGTGCCTGGAGTCGCCCCGGACAGAGCAATCAGCCCCAGCATTTT. Amino acid sequence: CAWSRPGQSNQPQHF. The V gene is TRBV30, the J gene TRBJ1-5; tentatively, D is TRBD1 (6 bases). The V end was cut by 2 bases, the J end by 1 base, with 12 bases between. This CDR3 has 15 residues. CDR1 and CDR2 (germline): GTSNPN, SVGIG (reference sequence).